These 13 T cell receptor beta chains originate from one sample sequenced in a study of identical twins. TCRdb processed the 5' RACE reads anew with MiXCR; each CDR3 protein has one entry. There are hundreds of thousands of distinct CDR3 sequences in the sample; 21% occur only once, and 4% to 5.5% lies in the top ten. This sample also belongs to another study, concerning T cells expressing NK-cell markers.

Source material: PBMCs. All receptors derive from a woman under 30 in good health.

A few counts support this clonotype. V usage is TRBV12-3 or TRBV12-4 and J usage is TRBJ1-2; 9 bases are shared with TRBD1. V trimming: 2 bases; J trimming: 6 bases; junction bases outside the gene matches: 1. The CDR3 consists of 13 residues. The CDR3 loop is CASSLNRGHGYTF. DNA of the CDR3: TGTGCCAGCAGTTTAAACAGGGGGCATGGCTACACCTTC.

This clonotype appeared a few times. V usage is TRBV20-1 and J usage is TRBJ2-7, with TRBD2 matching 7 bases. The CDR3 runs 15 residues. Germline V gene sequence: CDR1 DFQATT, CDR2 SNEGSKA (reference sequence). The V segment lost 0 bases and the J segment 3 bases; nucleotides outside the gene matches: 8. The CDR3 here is CSARDPGAGDYEQYF. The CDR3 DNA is TGCAGTGCTAGAGATCCGGGCGCGGGAGACTACGAGCAGTACTTC.

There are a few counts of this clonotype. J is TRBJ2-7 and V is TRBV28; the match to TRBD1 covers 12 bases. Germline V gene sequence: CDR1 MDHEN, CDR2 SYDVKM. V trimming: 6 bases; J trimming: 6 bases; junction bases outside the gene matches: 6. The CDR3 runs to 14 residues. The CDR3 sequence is CASRWDRGPSEQYF. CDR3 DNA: TGTGCCAGCAGATGGGACAGGGGGCCTTCCGAGCAGTACTTC.

CDR3 region: CSASGFLAETAYTQYF. DNA of the CDR3: TGCAGTGCTAGCGGGTTCTTAGCGGAAACAGCGTATACGCAGTATTTT. The V and J genes are TRBV20-1 and TRBJ2-3; D is perhaps TRBD2 (6 bases). The CDR3 covers 16 residues. The germline V and J ends were trimmed by 3 bases and 7 bases, with 23 bases remaining between them. CDR1 DFQATT and CDR2 SNEGSKA come from the germline V gene (reference sequence).

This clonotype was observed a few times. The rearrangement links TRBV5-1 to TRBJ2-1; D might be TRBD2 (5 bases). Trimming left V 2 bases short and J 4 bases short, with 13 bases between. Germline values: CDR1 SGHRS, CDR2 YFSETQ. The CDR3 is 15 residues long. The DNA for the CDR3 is TGCGCCAGCAGCTTTGGCGCGGGTTTATACAATGAGCAGTTCTTC. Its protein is CASSFGAGLYNEQFF.

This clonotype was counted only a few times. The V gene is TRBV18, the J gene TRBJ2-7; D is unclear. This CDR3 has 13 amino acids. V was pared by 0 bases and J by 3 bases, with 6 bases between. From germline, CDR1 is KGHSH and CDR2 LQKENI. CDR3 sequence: CASSPPAGYEQYF. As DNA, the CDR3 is TGTGCCAGCTCACCACCGGCCGGCTACGAGCAGTACTTC.

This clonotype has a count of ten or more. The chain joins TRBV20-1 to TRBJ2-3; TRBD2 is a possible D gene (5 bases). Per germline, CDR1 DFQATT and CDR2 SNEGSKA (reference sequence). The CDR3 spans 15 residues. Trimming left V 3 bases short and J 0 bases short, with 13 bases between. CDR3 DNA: TGCAGTGCTAGCTCCCTCCAGCGGAGCACAGATACGCAGTATTTT. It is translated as CSASSLQRSTDTQYF.

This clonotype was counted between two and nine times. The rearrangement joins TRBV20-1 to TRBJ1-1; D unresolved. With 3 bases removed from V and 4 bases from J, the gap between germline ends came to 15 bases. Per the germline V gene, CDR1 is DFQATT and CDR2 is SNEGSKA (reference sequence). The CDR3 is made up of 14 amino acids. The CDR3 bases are TGCAGTGCTAGCCCCCGGAAGGGCGTCACTGAAGCTTTCTTT. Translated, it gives CSASPRKGVTEAFF.

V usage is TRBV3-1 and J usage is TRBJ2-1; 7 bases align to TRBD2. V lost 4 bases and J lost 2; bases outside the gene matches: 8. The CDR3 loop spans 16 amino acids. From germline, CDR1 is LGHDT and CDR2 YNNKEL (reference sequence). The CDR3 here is CASSPFGGGPYNEQFF. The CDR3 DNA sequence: TGTGCCAGCAGCCCTTTTGGGGGAGGGCCCTACAATGAGCAGTTCTTC.

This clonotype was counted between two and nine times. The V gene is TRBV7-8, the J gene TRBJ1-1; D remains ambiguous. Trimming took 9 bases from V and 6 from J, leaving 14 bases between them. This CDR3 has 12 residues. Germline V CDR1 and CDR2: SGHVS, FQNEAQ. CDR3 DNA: TGTGCCAGTAAAGGGTATGTCGCTGAAGCTTTCTTT. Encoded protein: CASKGYVAEAFF.

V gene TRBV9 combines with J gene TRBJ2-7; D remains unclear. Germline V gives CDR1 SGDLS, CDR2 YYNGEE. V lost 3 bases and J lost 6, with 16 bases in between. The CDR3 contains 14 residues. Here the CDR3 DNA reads TGTGCCAGCAGCGATAGGGTGGTTACTCTCGAGCAGTACTTC. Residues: CASSDRVVTLEQYF.

The CDR3, as DNA: TGTGCCACCAGCAGGGTCCGGGACAGGGCAAATCGGGAGCTGTTTTTT. Protein: CATSRVRDRANRELFF. V usage is TRBV15 and J usage is TRBJ2-2, with 9 bases lining up with TRBD1. This CDR3 has 16 residues. Per germline, CDR1 LNHNV and CDR2 YYDKDF (reference sequence). V was clipped by 3 bases and J by 9 bases; unmatched bases: 11.

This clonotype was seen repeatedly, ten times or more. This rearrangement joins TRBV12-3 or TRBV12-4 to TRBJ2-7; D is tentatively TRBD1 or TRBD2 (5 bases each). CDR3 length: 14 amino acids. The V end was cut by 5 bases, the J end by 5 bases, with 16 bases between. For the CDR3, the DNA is TGTGCCAGCAGTCCCAGGGTGGGACGGAACGAGCAGTACTTC. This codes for CASSPRVGRNEQYF.